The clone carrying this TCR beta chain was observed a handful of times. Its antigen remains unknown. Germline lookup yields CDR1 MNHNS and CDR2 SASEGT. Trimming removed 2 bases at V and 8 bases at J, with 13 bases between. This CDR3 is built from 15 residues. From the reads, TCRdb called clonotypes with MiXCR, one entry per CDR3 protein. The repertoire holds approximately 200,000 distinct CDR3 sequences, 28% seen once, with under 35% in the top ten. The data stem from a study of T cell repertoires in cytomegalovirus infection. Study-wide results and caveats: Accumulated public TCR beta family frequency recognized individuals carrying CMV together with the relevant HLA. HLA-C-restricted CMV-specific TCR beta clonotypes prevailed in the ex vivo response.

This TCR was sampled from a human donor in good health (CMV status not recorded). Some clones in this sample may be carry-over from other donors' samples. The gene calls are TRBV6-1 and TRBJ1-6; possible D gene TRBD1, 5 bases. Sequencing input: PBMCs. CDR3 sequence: CASSEMRGVDSPLHF. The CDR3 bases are TGTGCCAGCAGTGAAATGAGGGGTGTCGATTCACCCCTCCACTTT.